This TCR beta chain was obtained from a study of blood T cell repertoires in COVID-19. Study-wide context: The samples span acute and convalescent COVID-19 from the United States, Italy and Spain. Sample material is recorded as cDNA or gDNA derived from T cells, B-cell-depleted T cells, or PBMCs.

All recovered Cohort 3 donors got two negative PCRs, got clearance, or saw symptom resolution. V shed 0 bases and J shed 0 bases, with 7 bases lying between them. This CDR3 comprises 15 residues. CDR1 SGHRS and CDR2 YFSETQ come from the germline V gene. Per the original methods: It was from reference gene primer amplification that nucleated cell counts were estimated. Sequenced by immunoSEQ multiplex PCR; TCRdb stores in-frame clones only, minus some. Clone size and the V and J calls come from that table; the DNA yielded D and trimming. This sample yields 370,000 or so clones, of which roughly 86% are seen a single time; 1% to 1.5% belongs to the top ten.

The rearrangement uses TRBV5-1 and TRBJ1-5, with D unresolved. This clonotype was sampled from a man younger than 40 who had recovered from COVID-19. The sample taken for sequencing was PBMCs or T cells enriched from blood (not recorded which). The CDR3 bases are TGCGCCAGCAGCTTGGAATCGAGTAGCAATCAGCCCCAGCATTTT. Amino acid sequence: CASSLESSSNQPQHF.